The 21 T cell receptor beta chains listed next were all sequenced from one sample in a study of control samples from healthy donors and cancer patients. Produced via immunoSEQ multiplex PCR; TCRdb's table is partial and in-frame only. Among 100,000 to 150,000 clones, about nine tenths were seen once, and the ten largest hold about 2.5%. The sequenced sample was blood. The receptors originated from a young man in good health.

This chain joins TRBV24-1 and TRBJ2-1; no clear D gene. The CDR3 covers 14 residues. Germline CDR1 is KGHDR and CDR2 is SFDVKD. V was cut by 6 bases and J by 4 bases, with 12 bases left in between. The CDR3 DNA reads TGTGCCACCAGTAAGACGAAGTCTTACAATGAGCAGTTCTTC. It encodes CATSKTKSYNEQFF.

This clone was found once. The CDR3 DNA sequence: TGTGCCAGCAGAGACCCGGGGGACGATGAGCAGTTCTTC. Protein: CASRDPGDDEQFF. This sequence joins TRBV7-9 and TRBJ2-1; a weak D match, TRBD2 (6 bases). Trimming took off 6 bases at V and 8 bases at J, with 14 bases between the two ends. The germline gives CDR1 SEHNR, CDR2 FQNEAQ (reference sequence). The CDR3 contains 13 residues.

The count of this clone is one. The chain has TRBV6-5 and TRBJ2-1, with D possibly matching TRBD2 (5 bases). CDR3 length: 13 residues. Germline assignment: CDR1 MNHEY and CDR2 SVGAGI. The V gene lost 6 bases and the J gene lost 8 bases, with 14 bases spanning the gap. The CDR3 coding sequence is TGTGCCAGCAGGATAACAAATAGCGATGAGCAGTTCTTC. Encoded protein: CASRITNSDEQFF.

The J gene is TRBJ2-2, the V gene TRBV25-1; TRBD2 is a possible D gene (7 bases). This CDR3 is 13 amino acids long. V was clipped by 4 bases and J by 7 bases, with 10 bases between them. CDR1 is MGHDK, CDR2 SYGVNS, per germline. CDR3 region: CASSGGGGGELFF. As DNA, the CDR3 is TGTGCCAGCAGTGGGGGGGGCGGCGGGGAGCTGTTTTTT.

J is TRBJ2-2 and V is TRBV11-3, with D hard to call. Between the trimmed V and J ends, which lost 7 bases and 1 base, there was a span of 22 bases. The CDR3 runs to 18 residues. The germline V gene has CDR1 SGHNT and CDR2 YENEEA. CDR3 protein: CASTFYSGLGVNTGELFF. Written as DNA, the CDR3 is TGTGCCAGCACCTTTTACTCCGGGCTGGGCGTGAACACCGGGGAGCTGTTTTTT. The complete variable domain, with remaining parts taken from reference TRBV11-3 and TRBJ2-2, reads EAGVVQSPRYKIIEKKQPVAFWCNPISGHNTLYWYLQNLGQGPELLIRYENEEAVDDSQLPKDRFSAERLKGVDSTLKIQPAELGDSAVYLCASTFYSGLGVNTGELFFGEGSRLTVL.

The J gene is TRBJ1-5, the V gene TRBV6-2 or TRBV6-3; D is unresolved. The length of the CDR3 is 15 residues. CDR1 is MNHEY, CDR2 SVGEGT, per germline. V gave up 4 bases and J gave up 2 bases, with 12 bases separating them. CDR3 in amino acids: CASSSRRLGNQPQHF. The CDR3 coding sequence is TGTGCCAGCAGTTCTAGGAGGCTGGGCAATCAGCCCCAGCATTTT.

The chain uses TRBV7-2 and TRBJ2-1, with D uncertain. Germline V gene sequence: CDR1 SGHTA, CDR2 FQGNSA. The ends were cut back, 5 bases at V and 8 bases at J, with 19 bases in the middle. The CDR3 is 15 residues long. CDR3 protein: CASSQTLDARDEQFF. DNA for the CDR3: TGTGCCAGCAGCCAAACCCTAGATGCTCGAGATGAGCAGTTCTTC.

On this clone: The sample carries other DNA sequences with the same CDR3. This chain connects TRBV27 to TRBJ2-7; 11 nucleotides align to TRBD1. V trimming: 6 bases; J trimming: 3 bases; junction bases outside the gene matches: 1. The CDR3 covers 13 residues. Germline CDR1 MNHEY, CDR2 SMNVEV (reference sequence). The CDR3 loop reads CASRGTGGYEQYF. The CDR3 nucleotides read TGTGCCAGCAGGGGGACAGGGGGCTACGAGCAGTACTTC.

The CDR3 sequence: CASSLALSEPPTQETQYF. The CDR3 DNA follows: TGTGCCAGCAGCTTAGCGCTCTCGGAGCCTCCCACCCAAGAGACCCAGTACTTC. The rearrangement joins TRBV7-2 to TRBJ2-5; D not certain. Germline V gives CDR1 SGHTA, CDR2 FQGNSA. The V gene lost 0 bases and the J gene lost 1 base, with 18 bases spanning the gap. This CDR3 comprises 18 residues.

The DNA for the CDR3 is TGCGCCAGCAGCCAAAGAACCATCTGGACTGAAGCTTTCTTT. This encodes CASSQRTIWTEAFF. The chain joins TRBV4-3 to TRBJ1-1; no firm D call. V lost 2 bases to trimming and J lost 5 bases, with 12 bases between them. CDR1 LGHNA and CDR2 YSLEER come from the germline V gene. The CDR3 sequence is 14 residues long.

The chain recombines TRBV10-3 with TRBJ1-2; 9 bases match TRBD1. Unmatched junction bases numbered 4, after V lost 4 bases and J lost 4 bases. Germline V gene lookup returns CDR1 ENHRY and CDR2 SYGVKD. The CDR3 is 14 amino acids. The CDR3 sequence: CAISAGTGTYGYTF. CDR3 nucleotides: TGTGCCATCAGTGCCGGGACAGGGACCTATGGCTACACCTTC.

This clone was found a few times. The CDR3 sequence: CASSLGRESYEQYF. For the CDR3, the DNA is TGTGCCAGCAGTTTAGGAAGGGAATCCTACGAGCAGTACTTC. V usage is TRBV6-5 and J usage is TRBJ2-7; D unclear. The CDR3 runs 14 residues. CDR1 is MNHEY and CDR2 is SVGAGI in the germline V gene. Trimming stripped 4 bases from V and 1 base from J, with 11 bases between.

This CDR3 reads CASCREGATEAFF. The CDR3 nucleotides are TGTGCCAGCTGCCGGGAAGGGGCCACTGAAGCTTTCTTT. J is TRBJ1-1 and V is TRBV12-3 or TRBV12-4; TRBD1 might be the D (5 bases). The ends were cut back, 8 bases at V and 4 bases at J, with 14 bases in the middle. There are 13 residues in the CDR3.

This rearrangement joins TRBV6-5 to TRBJ1-2; 8 bases map to TRBD1. The CDR3 runs to 15 residues. V trimming: 2 bases; J trimming: 2 bases; junction bases outside the gene matches: 4. Germline V gene data show CDR1 as MNHEY and CDR2 as SVGAGI. CDR3 in DNA: TGTGCCAGCAGTTACGTTGGGACAGGAAACTATGGCTACACCTTC. Amino acid sequence: CASSYVGTGNYGYTF.

The V gene is TRBV19, the J gene TRBJ2-1; 7 bases align to TRBD2. Germline V CDR1 and CDR2: LNHDA, SQIVND (reference sequence). The length of the CDR3 is 15 residues. The V and J ends lost 5 bases and 14 bases, in that order; junction bases with no gene match: 18. The CDR3 sequence is CASSVNGGGGRVEFF. The CDR3 nucleotides read TGTGCCAGTAGTGTCAACGGCGGTGGGGGGAGGGTCGAGTTCTTC.

V gene TRBV4-1 combines with J gene TRBJ2-7; 14 positions agree with TRBD2. The J segment lost 6 bases and the V segment lost 3 bases, leaving 4 bases of the junction unmatched. Germline CDR1 and CDR2: MGHRA and YSYEKL. CDR3 length: 15 residues. CDR3 nucleotide sequence: TGCGCCAGCAGCCACGGGACTAGCGGGAGTTCCGAGCAGTACGTC. Protein sequence: CASSHGTSGSSEQYV.

The chain employs TRBV7-9 and TRBJ2-7; 9 bases agree with TRBD1. Unmatched junction bases numbered 3, after V lost 4 bases and J lost 2 bases. CDR3 length equals 14 residues. Germline V lookup: CDR1 SEHNR, CDR2 FQNEAQ (reference sequence). CDR3 residues: CASSWDRAPYEQYF. The CDR3 DNA follows: TGTGCCAGCAGCTGGGACAGGGCACCCTACGAGCAGTACTTC.

The V gene is TRBV4-1, the J gene TRBJ1-5; maybe TRBD1 (5 bases). Germline V gives CDR1 MGHRA, CDR2 YSYEKL. This CDR3 contains 17 residues. V was trimmed by 0 bases and J by 6 bases, leaving 18 bases between them. The CDR3 DNA sequence: TGCGCCAGCAGCCAAGATGTCCAAGAGGGGCGTTTTCAGCCCCAGCATTTT. This encodes CASSQDVQEGRFQPQHF.

The J gene is TRBJ2-3, the V gene TRBV27; D gene ambiguous. V was pared by 2 bases and J by 2 bases, with 8 bases between. CDR1 and CDR2 (germline): MNHEY, SMNVEV (reference sequence). The CDR3 totals 14 residues. The chain's CDR3 is CASSLGQITDTQYF. CDR3 nucleotides: TGTGCCAGCAGTTTAGGGCAGATCACAGATACGCAGTATTTT.

The rearrangement links TRBV6-5 to TRBJ2-1; D possibly corresponds to TRBD2 (6 bases). CDR1 and CDR2 (germline): MNHEY, SVGAGI. The CDR3 consists of 14 residues. The ends were cut back, 2 bases at V and 7 bases at J, with 12 bases in the middle. The CDR3 bases are TGTGCCAGCAGTTACGGGACTTTTCAAAATGAGCAGTTCTTC. It encodes CASSYGTFQNEQFF.

The chain is built from TRBV18 and TRBJ2-2, with D uncertain. CDR3 length equals 15 residues. Trimming took 6 bases from V and 0 from J, leaving 11 bases between them. Germline-derived CDR1 and CDR2 are KGHSH and LQKENI. CDR3 region: CASSLEIPNTGELFF. CDR3 nucleotide sequence: TGTGCCAGCTCGCTTGAAATACCGAACACCGGGGAGCTGTTTTTT.